The 28 T cell receptor beta chains in this list originate from one sample, sequenced in a study of T cell responses to AZD1222 COVID-19 vaccine (dated by TCRdb to about 2021). What this sample's time point label stands for: baseline before first vaccination. The library relied on the immunoSEQ multiplex PCR assay. Drawn from immuneACCESS, this table holds only the in-frame rearrangements with V and J called that TCRdb kept. Clones are partly lost; checked studies trace under half to an unresolved V gene and leave the rest unexplained. The sample includes 92,000 or so clones, with roughly 90% observed a single time. About 25% of the sample is in the top ten clones. Sample: peripheral blood, taken on day 0 of AZD1222 vaccination. These receptors all stem from an adult in good health.

The chain combines TRBV9 with TRBJ2-7, with D possibly TRBD2 on 6 matching bases. The CDR3 covers 15 residues. Germline CDR1 SGDLS, CDR2 YYNGEE. The V end lost 0 bases, the J end lost 3 bases, and 13 bases lay between the germline ends. The CDR3 region is CASSVDLSGYYEQYF. DNA for the CDR3: TGTGCCAGCAGCGTAGACCTGAGCGGGTACTACGAGCAGTACTTC.

V gene TRBV3-1 (or the pseudogene TRBV3-2) combines with J gene TRBJ2-3; perhaps TRBD2 as D (6 bases). The CDR3 contains 16 residues. V was pared by 2 bases and J by 6 bases, with 18 bases between. Per germline, CDR1 LGHDT and CDR2 YNNKEL (reference sequence). CDR3: CASSQTSSQGWDTQYF. CDR3 nucleotide sequence: TGTGCCAGCAGCCAAACTAGCTCCCAAGGGTGGGATACGCAGTATTTT.

V usage is TRBV5-4 and J usage is TRBJ2-7; 7 nucleotides align to TRBD2. The CDR3 extends over 13 amino acids. Trimming removed 4 bases from V and 4 bases from J; junction bases left unmatched: 5. In germline, CDR1 is SGHNT, CDR2 YYREEE (reference sequence). The CDR3 protein is CASSRDGGYEQYF. CDR3 sequence (DNA): TGTGCCAGCAGCAGGGACGGGGGGTACGAGCAGTACTTC.

CDR3 nucleotide sequence: TGTGCCAGCAGCCAAGGTGGGGGCCGAATTTCCTACGAGCAGTACTTC. It yields the protein CASSQGGGRISYEQYF. The gene calls are TRBV3-1 (or the pseudogene TRBV3-2) and TRBJ2-7; D possibly corresponds to TRBD1 (6 bases). Trimming shortened V by 1 base and J by 1 base, and 14 bases separated the two germline ends. The CDR3 length is 16 residues. Germline V gene data show CDR1 as LGHDT and CDR2 as YNNKEL (reference sequence).

The chain joins TRBV7-9 to TRBJ2-7, with D possibly matching TRBD2 (6 bases). Per the germline V gene, CDR1 is SEHNR and CDR2 is FQNEAQ (reference sequence). There are 16 residues in the CDR3. Between the trimmed V and J ends, which lost 4 bases and 1 base, there was a span of 17 bases. The CDR3 reads CASSSGPAGRSYEQYF. The CDR3 DNA is TGTGCCAGCAGCTCAGGGCCAGCGGGCCGATCCTACGAGCAGTACTTC.

This chain uses TRBV30 with TRBJ2-7; TRBD1 or TRBD2 may be the D gene (5 bases each). Germline loops: CDR1 GTSNPN, CDR2 SVGIG (reference sequence). Trimming took 2 bases from V and 7 from J, leaving 27 bases between them. CDR3 size: 17 residues. The CDR3 nucleotides read TGTGCCTGGAGTACCCCCCCCCGGGGCGGTAGTTCGGGTGAGCAGTACTTC. It translates to CAWSTPPRGGSSGEQYF. Combining the CDR3 with reference TRBV30 and TRBJ2-7 gives the whole variable domain SQTIHQWPATLVQPVGSPLSLECTVEGTSNPNLYWYRQAAGRGLQLLFYSVGIGQISSEVPQNLSASRPQDRQFILSSKKLLLSDSGFYLCAWSTPPRGGSSGEQYFGPGTRLTVT.

The V and J genes are TRBV18 and TRBJ2-5; D perhaps matches TRBD1 (5 bases). CDR3 length equals 15 residues. V lost 1 base and J 0 bases, leaving 9 bases between the germline ends. Germline lookup yields CDR1 KGHSH and CDR2 LQKENI. The CDR3 is CASSPQQADQETQYF. CDR3 bases: TGTGCCAGCTCACCACAACAGGCGGACCAAGAGACCCAGTACTTC.

The CDR3 region is CASSEVAGGSYTF. CDR3 coding DNA: TGTGCCAGCAGTGAAGTGGCAGGGGGAAGCTACACCTTC. The rearrangement joins TRBV6-1 to TRBJ1-2; 7 nucleotides align to TRBD1. This CDR3 is built from 13 residues. The J segment lost 9 bases and the V segment lost 1 base, leaving 5 bases of the junction unmatched. CDR1 MNHNS and CDR2 SASEGT come from the germline V gene.

The chain joins TRBV19 to TRBJ2-3; D is perhaps TRBD1 or TRBD2 (5 bases each). V lost 1 base to trimming and J lost 3 bases, with 11 bases between them. This CDR3 is built from 15 residues. In germline, CDR1 is LNHDA, CDR2 SQIVND (reference sequence). CDR3 sequence (DNA): TGTGCCAGTAGTATAGCCCTATGGGGGACAGATACGCAGTATTTT. Protein: CASSIALWGTDTQYF. Variable domain in full (rest from reference TRBV19 and TRBJ2-3): DGGITQSPKYLFRKEGQNVTLSCEQNLNHDAMYWYRQDPGQGLRLIYYSQIVNDFQKGDIAEGYSVSREKKESFPLTVTSAQKNPTAFYLCASSIALWGTDTQYFGPGTRLTVL.

This rearrangement joins TRBV7-8 to TRBJ2-5; the D gene is possibly TRBD2 (5 bases). The V gene lost 2 bases and the J gene lost 5 bases, with 12 bases spanning the gap. CDR3 length: 14 amino acids. Per germline, CDR1 SGHVS and CDR2 FQNEAQ. Here the CDR3 DNA reads TGTGCCAGCAGCTTACGGATGAGAGGGGAGACCCAGTACTTC. Translated: CASSLRMRGETQYF.

In its sample, this clone was seen a few times. J is TRBJ1-5 and V is TRBV16, with D unclear. Germline V gene data show CDR1 as KGHSY and CDR2 as FQNENV. This CDR3 has 15 amino acids. V lost 1 base and J 2 bases, leaving 9 bases between the germline ends. The CDR3 coding sequence is TGTGCCAGCAGCCAATATAAGGGTGGCAATCAGCCCCAGCATTTT. Its protein product is CASSQYKGGNQPQHF.

This chain connects TRBV6-2 or TRBV6-3 to TRBJ2-5; 7 nucleotides line up with TRBD2. V dropped 4 bases and J dropped 1; count of bases not matched to a gene: 9. CDR3 size: 16 residues. Germline V gene lookup returns CDR1 MNHEY and CDR2 SVGEGT. CDR3: CASSLDGVAGQETQYF. CDR3 in DNA: TGTGCCAGCAGTTTAGATGGGGTAGCGGGCCAAGAGACCCAGTACTTC.

This clone has a handful of counts. This chain uses TRBV21-1 with TRBJ1-1; the table's D call, TRBD1, has no DNA check behind it. TRBV21-1 represents a pseudogene. CDR3 length: 14 amino acids. CDR3 bases: TGTGCCATCCTTCTCCCAGGGGATAAAACTGAAGCTTTCTTT. It yields the protein CAILLPGDKTEAFF.

The rearrangement uses TRBV7-2 and TRBJ2-7; possible D gene TRBD2, 5 bases. The length of the CDR3 is 16 residues. Looked up from germline, CDR1 is SGHTA and CDR2 is FQGNSA. Trimming left V 5 bases short and J 1 base short, with 18 bases between. The CDR3 reads CASSPRVGVKSYEQYF. For the CDR3, the DNA is TGTGCCAGCAGCCCTCGGGTCGGGGTCAAGTCCTACGAGCAGTACTTC. Full variable domain (missing parts from reference TRBV7-2 and TRBJ2-7): GAGVSQSPSNKVTEKGKDVELRCDPISGHTALYWYRQSLGQGLEFLIYFQGNSAPDKSGLPSDRFSAERTGGSVSTLTIQRTQQEDSAVYLCASSPRVGVKSYEQYFGPGTRLTVT.

V and J are TRBV7-3 and TRBJ2-7, with unresolved D. The CDR3 extends over 13 amino acids. Germline CDR1 and CDR2: SGHTA and FQGTGA. Trimming took off 2 bases at V and 2 bases at J, with 7 bases between the two ends. The CDR3 loop is CASSLGRPYEQYF. DNA for the CDR3: TGTGCCAGCAGCTTAGGCAGACCCTACGAGCAGTACTTC. The variable domain in full, completed from reference TRBV7-3 and TRBJ2-7, reads GAGVSQTPSNKVTEKGKYVELRCDPISGHTALYWYRQSLGQGPEFLIYFQGTGAADDSGLPNDRFFAVRPEGSVSTLKIQRTERGDSAVYLCASSLGRPYEQYFGPGTRLTVT.

For this clone: A junction boundary mismatches the germline segment, possibly from a read error. The V and J genes are TRBV9 and TRBJ2-3; the D is unclear. The germline V gene has CDR1 SGDLS and CDR2 YYNGEE. This CDR3 is built from 13 residues. This CDR3 reads CAGSVASTDTQYF. CDR3 coding DNA: TGTGCCGGCAGCGTAGCTAGCACAGATACGCAGTATTTT.

With regard to this clone: The sample contains more than one DNA sequence encoding this CDR3. The chain recombines TRBV27 with TRBJ1-2; 7 bases fit TRBD1. CDR3 length: 13 amino acids. CDR1 MNHEY and CDR2 SMNVEV come from the germline V gene (reference sequence). With 6 bases clipped from V and 2 bases from J, the junction kept 3 bases outside the gene matches. This CDR3 reads CASSATGNYGYTF. DNA for the CDR3: TGTGCCAGCAGCGCGACAGGGAACTATGGCTACACCTTC.

The chain has TRBV4-2 and TRBJ2-7, with a tentative D call TRBD2 (6 bases). The length of the CDR3 is 14 residues. Trimming took off 3 bases at V and 1 base at J, with 10 bases between the two ends. Germline V gene lookup returns CDR1 LGHNA and CDR2 YNFKEQ. The CDR3 DNA is TGTGCCAGCAGCCAGGGACTCCCGTCCTACGAGCAGTACTTC. Protein sequence: CASSQGLPSYEQYF.

The gene calls are TRBV7-8 and TRBJ1-2; D not resolved. The V end lost 6 bases, the J end lost 2 bases, and 10 bases lay between the germline ends. Germline lookup yields CDR1 SGHVS and CDR2 FQNEAQ. The CDR3 covers 13 residues. Written as DNA, the CDR3 is TGTGCCAGCAGTGGTCAGACCAACTATGGCTACACCTTC. Encoded protein: CASSGQTNYGYTF.

The chain employs TRBV6-5 and TRBJ1-5; D is undetermined. CDR3 size: 14 residues. Trimming removed 2 bases from V and 7 bases from J, with 12 bases in between. Germline-derived CDR1 and CDR2 are MNHEY and SVGAGI. The CDR3 is CASSYGRVGQPQHF. CDR3 DNA sequence: TGTGCCAGCAGTTACGGGAGGGTAGGGCAGCCCCAGCATTTT.

The chain uses TRBV18 and TRBJ2-3, with TRBD1 matching 8 bases. CDR3 length equals 14 residues. Germline V lookup: CDR1 KGHSH, CDR2 LQKENI. The J segment lost 6 bases and the V segment lost 3 bases, leaving 5 bases of the junction unmatched. The CDR3 loop is CASSPKDRADTQYF. CDR3 DNA: TGTGCCAGCTCACCCAAGGACAGGGCCGATACGCAGTATTTT.

The sample holds a few counts of this clone. The rearrangement links TRBV3-1 (or the pseudogene TRBV3-2) to TRBJ2-7; D tentatively reads TRBD1 or TRBD2 (5 bases each). This CDR3 spans 14 amino acids. V gave up 4 bases and J gave up 2 bases, with 12 bases separating them. CDR1 is LGHDT, CDR2 YNNKEL, per germline (reference sequence). The CDR3 DNA is TGTGCCAGCAGCCCAGGACCGGGGCCCTACGAGCAGTACTTC. Encoded protein: CASSPGPGPYEQYF.

The DNA for the CDR3 is TGTGCCACCAGGACAGGGGGTTTGAGGGATGAGCAGTTCTTC. Amino acid sequence: CATRTGGLRDEQFF. This sequence joins TRBV15 and TRBJ2-1, with 9 bases fitting TRBD1. This CDR3 region has 14 residues. Germline loops: CDR1 LNHNV, CDR2 YYDKDF (reference sequence). The V gene end was trimmed by 6 bases and the J gene end by 8 bases; junction bases not matched to a gene: 8.

Only one count was recorded for this clone. The rearrangement links TRBV20-1 to TRBJ1-4; D ambiguous. Trimming removed 3 bases at V and 7 bases at J, with 12 bases between. Germline CDR1 DFQATT, CDR2 SNEGSKA (reference sequence). This CDR3 contains 13 residues. CDR3 DNA: TGCAGTGCTAGTCCGGGGATTGGTGAAAAACTGTTTTTT. It yields the protein CSASPGIGEKLFF.

CDR3 loop: CASSTLYGYTF. The CDR3 DNA follows: TGTGCCAGCTCAACCCTCTATGGCTACACCTTC. The J gene is TRBJ1-2, the V gene TRBV18; D remains ambiguous. Germline V lookup: CDR1 KGHSH, CDR2 LQKENI. Between the trimmed V and J ends, which lost 5 bases and 4 bases, there was a span of 5 bases. This CDR3 contains 11 residues.

V usage is TRBV28 and J usage is TRBJ2-7; 12 positions match TRBD2. After removal of 6 bases from V and 4 bases from J, the junction contained 1 base not matched to a gene. CDR1 is MDHEN, CDR2 SYDVKM, per germline. This CDR3 region has 13 residues. CDR3 coding DNA: TGTGCCAGCAGGACTAGCGGGAGTTACGAGCAGTACTTC. Its translation is CASRTSGSYEQYF.

This clone was observed a handful of times. V is TRBV7-3 and J is TRBJ2-7; D might be TRBD1 (6 bases). Per the germline V gene, CDR1 is SGHTA and CDR2 is FQGTGA. This CDR3 has 18 amino acids. Trimming removed 5 bases at V and 3 bases at J, with 26 bases between. CDR3 nucleotide sequence: TGTGCCAGCAGCCAGATCTTTCCCAGGACAGCGAAACGCTACGAGCAGTACTTC. It translates to CASSQIFPRTAKRYEQYF. The complete variable domain, with remaining parts taken from reference TRBV7-3 and TRBJ2-7, reads GAGVSQTPSNKVTEKGKYVELRCDPISGHTALYWYRQSLGQGPEFLIYFQGTGAADDSGLPNDRFFAVRPEGSVSTLKIQRTERGDSAVYLCASSQIFPRTAKRYEQYFGPGTRLTVT.

This clone was seen just once. The rearrangement uses TRBV6-2 or TRBV6-3 and TRBJ2-5, with D perhaps being TRBD1 or TRBD2 (6 bases each). CDR3 size: 13 residues. Germline V gene lookup returns CDR1 MNHEY and CDR2 SVGEGT. V shed 6 bases and J shed 5 bases, with 13 bases lying between them. Written as DNA, the CDR3 is TGTGCCAGCAGCGACAGGAGGGGGGAGACCCAGTACTTC. It encodes CASSDRRGETQYF.